This T cell receptor beta chain appears in the sequencing data of a study of CD8 T cells in ankylosing spondylitis. Study-level results: Certain motif variants had earlier appeared in reactive arthritis synovial fluid and blood. Disease-linked clones reportedly concentrated significantly in matched ankylosing spondylitis synovial fluid. Disease-linked clones, CD8+, were relatively rare in peripheral blood.

Quantitative molecular-barcoded 5'-RACE generated the TCR beta libraries. TCRdb itself ran the 5' RACE reads through MiXCR, one entry per CDR3 protein. Of around 100,000 distinct CDR3 sequences listed, around 24% are singletons. The CDR3 contains 15 residues. Trimming took 3 bases from V and 7 from J, leaving 16 bases between them. The V gene's germline CDR1 is SNHLY and CDR2 FYNNEI. This clonotype was found a few times. Antigen: not known. V gene TRBV2 combines with J gene TRBJ2-1; D ambiguous. This clonotype was sampled from a male donor with ankylosing spondylitis. The specimen sequenced was synovial fluid, either unsorted or a sorted T cell fraction (not recorded which). The CDR3 reads CASSDPPNGGNEQFF. CDR3 sequence (DNA): TGTGCCAGCAGTGACCCCCCTAACGGTGGAAATGAGCAGTTCTTC.